This T cell receptor (beta chain) stems from a study of blood T cell repertoires in COVID-19. Study details: The cDNA or gDNA used as material had been derived from T cells, B-cell-depleted T cells, or PBMCs.

Deletions cut 5 bases from V and 5 bases from J, with 16 bases between. CDR1 and CDR2 from the germline V gene are SGHDT and YYEEEE. The CDR3 spans 14 residues. Those enrolled, adults aged about 18 to 95 years, came from around 25 US areas. Assay used: immunoSEQ multiplex PCR; TCRdb lists only in-frame clones, some missing. The repertoire holds more than 200,000 clones, with about nine tenths as singletons. This chain connects TRBV5-6 to TRBJ1-1; perhaps TRBD1 as D (6 bases). Sequencing was performed on PBMCs or T cells enriched from blood (not recorded which). The TCR comes from a woman aged 30 to 39 with acute COVID-19. CDR3 amino acids: CASSYRDINTEAFF. In DNA form, the CDR3 reads TGTGCCAGCAGTTATAGGGACATTAATACTGAAGCTTTCTTT. The whole variable domain, remainder taken from reference TRBV5-6 and TRBJ1-1, is DAGVTQSPTHLIKTRGQQVTLRCSPKSGHDTVSWYQQALGQGPQFIFQYYEEEERQRGNFPDRFSGHQFPNYSSELNVNALLLGDSALYLCASSYRDINTEAFFGQGTRLTVV.